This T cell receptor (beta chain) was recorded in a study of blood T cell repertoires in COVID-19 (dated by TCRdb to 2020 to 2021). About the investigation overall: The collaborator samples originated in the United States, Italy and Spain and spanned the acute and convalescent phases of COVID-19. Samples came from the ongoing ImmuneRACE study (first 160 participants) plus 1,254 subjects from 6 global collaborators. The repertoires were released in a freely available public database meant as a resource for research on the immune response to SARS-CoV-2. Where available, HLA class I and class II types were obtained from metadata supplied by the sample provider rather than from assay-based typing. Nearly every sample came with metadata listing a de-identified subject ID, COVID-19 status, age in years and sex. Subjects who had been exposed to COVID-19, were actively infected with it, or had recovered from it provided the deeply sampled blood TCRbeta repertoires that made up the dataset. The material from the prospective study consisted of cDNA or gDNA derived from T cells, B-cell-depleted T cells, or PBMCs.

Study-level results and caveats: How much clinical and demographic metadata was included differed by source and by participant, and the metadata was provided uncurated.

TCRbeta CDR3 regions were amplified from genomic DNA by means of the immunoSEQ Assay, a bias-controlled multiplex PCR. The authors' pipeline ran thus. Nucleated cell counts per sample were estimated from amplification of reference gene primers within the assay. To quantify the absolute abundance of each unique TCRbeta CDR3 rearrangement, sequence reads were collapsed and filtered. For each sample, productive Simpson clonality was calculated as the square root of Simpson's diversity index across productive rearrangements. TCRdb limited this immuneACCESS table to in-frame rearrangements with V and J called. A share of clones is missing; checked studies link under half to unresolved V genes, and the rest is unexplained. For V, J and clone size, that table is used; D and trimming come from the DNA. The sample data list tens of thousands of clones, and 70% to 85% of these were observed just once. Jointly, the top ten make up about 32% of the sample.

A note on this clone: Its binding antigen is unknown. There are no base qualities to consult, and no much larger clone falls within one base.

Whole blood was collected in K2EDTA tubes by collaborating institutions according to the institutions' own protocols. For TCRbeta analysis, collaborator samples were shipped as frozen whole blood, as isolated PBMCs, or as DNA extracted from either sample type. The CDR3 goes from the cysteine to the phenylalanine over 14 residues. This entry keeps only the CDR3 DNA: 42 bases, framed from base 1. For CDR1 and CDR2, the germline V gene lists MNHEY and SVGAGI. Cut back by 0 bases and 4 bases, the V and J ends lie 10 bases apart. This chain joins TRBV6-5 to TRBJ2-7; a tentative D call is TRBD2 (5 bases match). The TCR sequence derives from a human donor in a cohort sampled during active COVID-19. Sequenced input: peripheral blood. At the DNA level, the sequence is TGTGCCAGCAGTTACTCCCCTAGCAGTTACGAGCAGTACTTC. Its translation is CASSYSPSSYEQYF.